These 20 T cell receptor beta chains were all obtained from the same sample, sequenced in a study of cytomegalovirus exposure and HLA in healthy donors. 60 Vbeta and 13 Jbeta primers were used in PCR. Method: immunoSEQ multiplex PCR; TCRdb's copy keeps in-frame clones and lacks some. This sample has about 120,000 clones, with roughly 79% found just once. The specimen sequenced was PBMCs. The source is a woman aged 40 to 50 in good health and CMV-seronegative.

The chain combines TRBV7-9 with TRBJ2-7, with 11 bases identical to TRBD2. CDR1 and CDR2 (germline): SEHNR, FQNEAQ (reference sequence). This CDR3 is 16 amino acids long. The chain's CDR3 is CSGTSGSFVGGYEQYF. In nucleotides, the CDR3 is TGTTCCGGCACTAGCGGGAGTTTCGTAGGGGGCTACGAGCAGTACTTC.

The rearrangement uses TRBV11-2 and TRBJ1-6, with D maybe TRBD1 (6 bases). This CDR3 is 19 amino acids long. With 5 bases removed from V and 0 bases from J, the gap between germline ends came to 20 bases. CDR1 is SGHAT and CDR2 is FQNNGV in the germline V gene. DNA of the CDR3: TGTGCCAGCAGCAATAGGGGGTCGGGCAGGAGCTCCTATAATTCACCCCTCCACTTT. It translates to CASSNRGSGRSSYNSPLHF.

CDR3 DNA: TGTGCCAGCAGCTTACCCCGACGGAGGAATTCACCCCTCCACTTT. It yields the protein CASSLPRRRNSPLHF. The genes are TRBV7-2 and TRBJ1-6; no definite D call. Trimming shortened V by 2 bases and J by 7 bases, and 12 bases separated the two germline ends. This CDR3 has 15 amino acids. Per germline, CDR1 SGHTA and CDR2 FQGNSA. The full variable domain, rest sourced from reference TRBV7-2 and TRBJ1-6, is GAGVSQSPSNKVTEKGKDVELRCDPISGHTALYWYRQSLGQGLEFLIYFQGNSAPDKSGLPSDRFSAERTGGSVSTLTIQRTQQEDSAVYLCASSLPRRRNSPLHFGNGTRLTVT.

The chain recombines TRBV5-1 with TRBJ2-5; 12 bases map to TRBD1. Judging by the DNA end, TRBJ2-7 fits better; the J call may be wrong. CDR1 SGHRS and CDR2 YFSETQ come from the germline V gene. CDR3 length: 15 amino acids. The CDR3 sequence: CASGPGTGGVYEQYF. DNA for the CDR3: TGCGCCAGCGGCCCGGGGACAGGGGGCGTCTACGAGCAGTACTTC.

This clone was counted only a few times. The chain joins TRBV7-9 to TRBJ1-4; 8 bases agree with TRBD1. V lost 4 bases, J lost 7 bases, and 11 bases stayed unmatched. There are 16 residues in the CDR3. Germline loops: CDR1 SEHNR, CDR2 FQNEAQ (reference sequence). CDR3 nucleotides: TGTGCCAGCAGCTCTCCGACAGGGGCGTGGGGTGAAAAACTGTTTTTT. Translated: CASSSPTGAWGEKLFF.

This clone was seen once. The rearrangement joins TRBV5-8 to TRBJ1-1; no clear D gene. Germline CDR1 and CDR2: SGHTS and YDEGEE. This CDR3 is built from 12 residues. The germline V and J ends were trimmed by 0 bases and 7 bases, with 7 bases remaining between them. The CDR3 is CASSLGVLEAFF. CDR3 DNA: TGTGCCAGCAGCTTGGGAGTGCTTGAAGCTTTCTTT. The full variable domain, rest sourced from reference TRBV5-8 and TRBJ1-1, is EAGVTQSPTHLIKTRGQQATLRCSPISGHTSVYWYQQALGLGLQFLLWYDEGEERNRGNFPPRFSGRQFPNYSSELNVNALELEDSALYLCASSLGVLEAFFGQGTRLTVV.

The sample holds a few counts of this clone. The rearrangement links TRBV7-9 to TRBJ1-2; 9 bases fit TRBD1. Germline values: CDR1 SEHNR, CDR2 FQNEAQ (reference sequence). V shed 3 bases and J 2 bases; nucleotides not matched to a gene: 4. This CDR3 spans 15 amino acids. In DNA form, the CDR3 reads TGTGCCAGCAGCTTTACCGGGACAGGGAACTATGGCTACACCTTC. Translation gives CASSFTGTGNYGYTF.

The genes are TRBV13 and TRBJ2-5; D perhaps matches TRBD2 (5 bases). With the DNA end fitting TRBJ2-7 better, the J assignment may be wrong. The CDR3 has 15 residues. Germline V gene lookup returns CDR1 PRHDT and CDR2 FYEKMQ (reference sequence). CDR3 in amino acids: CASSSREGLTYEQYF. CDR3 coding DNA: TGTGCCAGCAGCTCGCGAGAGGGCCTTACCTACGAGCAGTACTTC.

As DNA, the CDR3 is TGTGCCAGCAGCTCACGAGGACAGCCAGGAAACACCATATATTTT. Protein sequence: CASSSRGQPGNTIYF. V and J are TRBV7-3 and TRBJ1-3; perhaps TRBD1 as D (6 bases). There are 15 residues in the CDR3. Trimming cost V 4 bases and J 4 bases, with 14 bases left between them. Per the germline V gene, CDR1 is SGHTA and CDR2 is FQGTGA.

The chain recombines TRBV19 with TRBJ1-5, with 8 bases that match TRBD1. The V and J ends lost 3 bases and 4 bases, in that order; junction bases with no gene match: 5. Germline loops: CDR1 LNHDA, CDR2 SQIVND (reference sequence). The CDR3 length is 15 residues. This chain's CDR3 is CASSIVDRANQPQHF. The CDR3 nucleotides read TGTGCCAGTAGTATTGTGGACAGGGCAAATCAGCCCCAGCATTTT.

The chain combines TRBV4-1 with TRBJ1-1, with 7 bases lining up with TRBD1. The CDR3 has 16 residues. Germline V gene lookup returns CDR1 MGHRA and CDR2 YSYEKL. V gave up 4 bases and J gave up 3 bases; unmatched junction bases: 11. Written as DNA, the CDR3 is TGCGCCAGCAGCCCTCGGACAGGAGGAATGGACACTGAAGCTTTCTTT. The encoded protein is CASSPRTGGMDTEAFF.

The chain couples TRBV6-6 to TRBJ1-2; 11 positions agree with TRBD1. The CDR3 has 14 residues. V shed 6 bases and J 8 bases; nucleotides not matched to a gene: 8. The germline gives CDR1 MNHNY, CDR2 SVGAGI (reference sequence). Here the CDR3 DNA reads TGTGCCAGCAGGGACAGGGGGCAGGTAAGCGGCTACACCTTC. Translating gives CASRDRGQVSGYTF.

This clone was recorded once. The chain combines TRBV6-6 with TRBJ2-3, with D possibly TRBD2 on 5 matching bases. The CDR3 runs to 12 residues. The germline gives CDR1 MNHNY, CDR2 SVGAGI (reference sequence). V shed 2 bases and J shed 6 bases, with 6 bases lying between them. DNA of the CDR3: TGTGCCAGCAGTTACGAGCGGGATACGCAGTATTTT. Its protein is CASSYERDTQYF.

The chain links TRBV25-1 to TRBJ2-5; no clear D gene. TRBJ2-7 explains the end of the DNA better; the J call may be wrong. CDR1 is MGHDK, CDR2 SYGVNS, per germline. The CDR3 is 11 amino acids. CDR3 bases: TGTGCCAGCAGTGTATCCACCGAGCAGTACTTC. Protein: CASSVSTEQYF.

CDR3 region: CASSAVGLMSGNTIYF. In DNA form, the CDR3 reads TGTGCCAGTTCGGCAGTGGGGCTCATGTCTGGAAACACCATATATTTT. The V and J genes are TRBV19 and TRBJ1-3, with D perhaps TRBD1 (5 bases). Germline CDR1 and CDR2: LNHDA and SQIVND (reference sequence). CDR3 length: 16 residues. V was trimmed by 8 bases and J by 1 base, leaving 18 bases between them.

V usage is TRBV2 and J usage is TRBJ2-7, with 7 bases that match TRBD1. Germline CDR1 reads SNHLY; CDR2 reads FYNNEI. CDR3 length: 14 amino acids. Trimming took 6 bases from V and 2 from J; bases not matched to a gene: 7. In DNA form, the CDR3 reads TGTGCCAGCAGAGGAGACAGGGCCCCCTACGAGCAGTACTTC. Translation: CASRGDRAPYEQYF.

In this sample, this clone turned up once. The chain combines TRBV4-3 with TRBJ2-7, with 11 bases that match TRBD2. The J segment lost 0 bases and the V segment lost 1 base, leaving 17 bases of the junction unmatched. In germline, CDR1 is LGHNA, CDR2 YSLEER. The CDR3 covers 21 residues. The DNA of the CDR3 is TGCGCCAGCAGCCAAGTATCGATGGGCACTAGCGGGAGCGCGGACTCCTACGAGCAGTACTTC. This gives the protein CASSQVSMGTSGSADSYEQYF.

The chain uses TRBV7-8 and TRBJ2-5; TRBD2 is a possible D gene (7 bases). The CDR3 is 14 amino acids. Between the trimmed V and J ends, which lost 2 bases and 5 bases, there was a span of 12 bases. Germline-derived CDR1 and CDR2 are SGHVS and FQNEAQ. The CDR3 sequence is CASSLWGGEETQYF. CDR3 DNA sequence: TGTGCCAGCAGCTTATGGGGGGGCGAGGAGACCCAGTACTTC.

This clone has more than one count but fewer than ten. The chain recombines TRBV2 with TRBJ2-2, with 9 bases matching TRBD2. The CDR3 runs to 19 residues. V lost 8 bases, J lost 0 bases, and 16 bases stayed unmatched. CDR1 is SNHLY, CDR2 FYNNEI, per germline. Written as DNA, the CDR3 is TGTGCCAGCGAAGGTTTGAAGGACCTAGCGGGATCGAACACCGGGGAGCTGTTTTTT. It is translated as CASEGLKDLAGSNTGELFF.

This CDR3 is CASSPKSGGLVNTDTQYF. In nucleotides, the CDR3 is TGTGCCAGCAGCCCGAAAAGCGGGGGGCTCGTAAACACAGATACGCAGTATTTT. The rearrangement links TRBV9 to TRBJ2-3, with 9 bases that match TRBD2. In germline, CDR1 is SGDLS, CDR2 YYNGEE. The V and J ends lost 4 bases and 2 bases, in that order; junction bases with no gene match: 14. This CDR3 contains 18 residues.